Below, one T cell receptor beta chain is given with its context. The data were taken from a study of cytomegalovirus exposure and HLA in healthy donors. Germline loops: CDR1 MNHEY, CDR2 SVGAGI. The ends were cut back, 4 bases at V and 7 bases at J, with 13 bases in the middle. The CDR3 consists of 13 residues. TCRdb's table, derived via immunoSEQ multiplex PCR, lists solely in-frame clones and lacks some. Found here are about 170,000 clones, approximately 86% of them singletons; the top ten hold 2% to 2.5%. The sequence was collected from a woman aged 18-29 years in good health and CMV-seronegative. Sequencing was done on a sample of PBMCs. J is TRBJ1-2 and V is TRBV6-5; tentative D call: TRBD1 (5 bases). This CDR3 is CASSLQGMSGYTF. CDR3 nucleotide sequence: TGTGCCAGCAGTTTGCAGGGAATGAGTGGCTACACCTTC.